The next 26 T cell receptor beta chains were all read from a single sample in a study of blood T cell repertoires in COVID-19. Clones were read by immunoSEQ multiplex PCR, and TCRdb kept only the in-frame ones, dropping some. This sample has fewer than 200,000 clones, with approximately 86% found just once. Sequencing input: peripheral blood. The receptors originated from a man aged 55 to 70 who had recovered from COVID-19.

V and J are TRBV18 and TRBJ2-1; D unclear. CDR3 length: 14 residues. Germline V gives CDR1 KGHSH, CDR2 LQKENI. Trimming left V 3 bases short and J 3 bases short, with 9 bases between. The CDR3 loop reads CASSPRDFYNEQFF. CDR3 coding DNA: TGTGCCAGCTCACCGAGAGACTTCTACAATGAGCAGTTCTTC.

The sample holds one count of this clone. J is TRBJ2-7 and V is TRBV11-3; D gene ambiguous. Germline CDR1 and CDR2: SGHNT and YENEEA. The CDR3 has 13 amino acids. Trimming pared 5 bases from V and 7 bases from J, leaving 15 bases between. This CDR3 is CASSPGPLREQYF. CDR3 bases: TGTGCCAGCAGCCCCGGTCCCCTTCGGGAGCAGTACTTC.

V and J are TRBV5-1 and TRBJ2-3; 8 positions agree with TRBD1. V was clipped by 7 bases and J by 4 bases; unmatched bases: 14. The CDR3 is 16 amino acids. Germline lookup yields CDR1 SGHRS and CDR2 YFSETQ. CDR3 in DNA: TGCGCCAGCGGTACGCAGACAGGGGCATCGGCAGATACGCAGTATTTT. The encoded protein is CASGTQTGASADTQYF.

This sequence joins TRBV20-1 and TRBJ2-5; D uncertain. CDR3 length: 11 amino acids. CDR1 DFQATT and CDR2 SNEGSKA come from the germline V gene (reference sequence). Between the trimmed V and J ends, which lost 6 bases and 2 bases, there was a span of 7 bases. CDR3 in amino acids: CSAEHQETQYF. The CDR3 nucleotides read TGCAGTGCCGAGCATCAAGAGACCCAGTACTTC.

The genes are TRBV19 and TRBJ2-6; maybe TRBD2 (5 bases). The V gene lost 5 bases and the J gene lost 0 bases, with 14 bases spanning the gap. This CDR3 contains 17 residues. Germline CDR1 is LNHDA and CDR2 is SQIVND (reference sequence). This CDR3 reads CASSFWTGDSGANVLTF. CDR3 bases: TGTGCCAGTAGTTTTTGGACTGGAGACTCTGGGGCCAACGTCCTGACTTTC.

The J gene is TRBJ1-5, the V gene TRBV18, with 9 bases lining up with TRBD1. Losses at the gene ends were 2 bases for V and 3 bases for J; bases not matched to a gene: 11. Germline lookup yields CDR1 KGHSH and CDR2 LQKENI. This CDR3 contains 18 residues. In DNA form, the CDR3 reads TGTGCCAGCTCACCAAACCCAATAAGGACAGGGGCCAATCAGCCCCAGCATTTT. This gives the protein CASSPNPIRTGANQPQHF. The full variable domain, rest sourced from reference TRBV18 and TRBJ1-5, is NAGVMQNPRHLVRRRGQEARLRCSPMKGHSHVYWYRQLPEEGLKFMVYLQKENIIDESGMPKERFSAEFPKEGPSILRIQQVVRGDSAAYFCASSPNPIRTGANQPQHFGDGTRLSIL.

This clone was found many times. The V gene is TRBV27, the J gene TRBJ2-7; 10 nucleotides agree with TRBD1. J gave up 4 bases and V 5 bases, and 5 bases lay outside the gene matches. The CDR3 is 14 residues long. The germline V gene has CDR1 MNHEY and CDR2 SMNVEV (reference sequence). The CDR3 DNA reads as TGTGCCAGCAGTAACCGACAGGGGGCTTACGAGCAGTACTTC. Protein: CASSNRQGAYEQYF.

V usage is TRBV29-1 and J usage is TRBJ1-1, with 12 bases fitting TRBD1. The V gene end was trimmed by 7 bases and the J gene end by 1 base; junction bases not matched to a gene: 4. Per germline, CDR1 SQVTM and CDR2 ANQGSEA. The CDR3 totals 14 residues. In DNA, the CDR3 is TGCAGCGCCGGGACAGGGGGCACGAACACTGAAGCTTTCTTT. Encoded protein: CSAGTGGTNTEAFF.

The chain is built from TRBV5-4 and TRBJ2-1; D possibly corresponds to TRBD2 (8 bases). Per the germline V gene, CDR1 is SGHNT and CDR2 is YYREEE (reference sequence). V was cut by 2 bases and J by 7 bases, with 16 bases left in between. The CDR3 contains 15 residues. CDR3 sequence: CASSFGGARGNEQFF. CDR3 sequence (DNA): TGTGCCAGCAGCTTCGGGGGGGCCAGGGGGAATGAGCAGTTCTTC.

This chain connects TRBV19 to TRBJ2-5; the match to TRBD1 covers 8 bases. This CDR3 comprises 13 residues. CDR1 is LNHDA and CDR2 is SQIVND in the germline V gene (reference sequence). The V and J ends lost 4 bases and 3 bases, in that order; junction bases with no gene match: 1. In nucleotides, the CDR3 is TGTGCCAGTAGTAACAGGGGGGAAGAGACCCAGTACTTC. This sequence encodes CASSNRGEETQYF.

This rearrangement joins TRBV7-2 to TRBJ2-2, with D perhaps matching TRBD2 (7 bases). Germline V gene data show CDR1 as SGHTA and CDR2 as FQGNSA. The CDR3 has 16 amino acids. Trimming took 5 bases from V and 2 from J, leaving 15 bases between them. The CDR3 reads CASSPVGGGNTGELFF. The CDR3 bases are TGTGCCAGCAGCCCAGTGGGGGGGGGCAACACCGGGGAGCTGTTTTTT.

The rearrangement links TRBV27 to TRBJ1-1, with 9 bases lining up with TRBD1. Trimming removed 2 bases from V and 4 bases from J; junction bases left unmatched: 11. The CDR3 loop spans 17 amino acids. In germline, CDR1 is MNHEY, CDR2 SMNVEV (reference sequence). Here the CDR3 reads CASSLQGQGHAPTEAFF. CDR3 nucleotides: TGTGCCAGCAGTTTACAGGGACAGGGCCATGCTCCCACTGAAGCTTTCTTT.

The rearrangement joins TRBV5-1 to TRBJ2-7; maybe TRBD2 (6 bases). Germline V gives CDR1 SGHRS, CDR2 YFSETQ. The CDR3 sequence is 15 residues long. With 4 bases removed from V and 2 bases from J, the gap between germline ends came to 16 bases. The CDR3 loop is CASSLVGLPTYEQYF. The DNA for the CDR3 is TGCGCCAGCAGCCTAGTCGGACTACCTACCTACGAGCAGTACTTC. Combining the CDR3 with reference TRBV5-1 and TRBJ2-7 gives the whole variable domain KAGVTQTPRYLIKTRGQQVTLSCSPISGHRSVSWYQQTPGQGLQFLFEYFSETQRNKGNFPGRFSGRQFSNSRSEMNVSTLELGDSALYLCASSLVGLPTYEQYFGPGTRLTVT.

V is TRBV7-2 and J is TRBJ1-5; TRBD1 might be the D (6 bases). CDR3 length: 14 residues. Germline CDR1 reads SGHTA; CDR2 reads FQGNSA. Deletions cut 5 bases from V and 5 bases from J, with 13 bases between. The CDR3, as DNA: TGTGCCAGCAGCCCAGCAGCAGGGGATCAGCCCCAGCATTTT. This gives the protein CASSPAAGDQPQHF.

V gene TRBV5-8 combines with J gene TRBJ1-1, with 10 nucleotides matching TRBD1. CDR1 is SGHTS and CDR2 is YDEGEE in the germline V gene. The junction had 3 bases not matched to a gene; V was cut back by 4 bases and J by 6 bases. The CDR3 is 13 residues long. The CDR3 bases are TGTGCCAGCAGCCGGGGGACAGGGGCTGAAGCTTTCTTT. Its protein product is CASSRGTGAEAFF.

The chain is built from TRBV5-6 and TRBJ1-1, with 7 nucleotides matching TRBD1. This CDR3 comprises 16 residues. The junction had 5 bases not matched to a gene; V was cut back by 0 bases and J by 0 bases. Looked up from germline, CDR1 is SGHDT and CDR2 is YYEEEE. CDR3 sequence: CASSLALGTVNTEAFF. The CDR3 bases are TGTGCCAGCAGCTTGGCCTTAGGGACAGTGAACACTGAAGCTTTCTTT.

The chain carries TRBV25-1 and TRBJ1-3, with D possibly matching TRBD1 (5 bases). Trimming pared 1 base from V and 0 bases from J, leaving 7 bases between. The germline V gene encodes CDR1 MGHDK and CDR2 SYGVNS. The CDR3 spans 15 residues. CDR3 sequence: CASSEFTGSGNTIYF. The CDR3 bases are TGTGCCAGCAGTGAATTCACAGGCTCTGGAAACACCATATATTTT.

The chain recombines TRBV5-1 with TRBJ2-6; a possible D gene is TRBD1 (5 bases). The V and J ends lost 5 bases and 1 base respectively, with 22 bases between them. Per germline, CDR1 SGHRS and CDR2 YFSETQ. The CDR3 extends over 19 amino acids. This chain's CDR3 is CASSLFPSGMVSGANVLTF. CDR3 DNA sequence: TGCGCCAGCAGTTTATTCCCTTCAGGGATGGTTTCTGGGGCCAACGTCCTGACTTTC. Combining the CDR3 with reference TRBV5-1 and TRBJ2-6 gives the whole variable domain KAGVTQTPRYLIKTRGQQVTLSCSPISGHRSVSWYQQTPGQGLQFLFEYFSETQRNKGNFPGRFSGRQFSNSRSEMNVSTLELGDSALYLCASSLFPSGMVSGANVLTFGAGSRLTVL.

The chain carries TRBV7-6 and TRBJ1-1; perhaps TRBD1 as D (5 bases). V gave up 5 bases and J gave up 1 base, with 11 bases separating them. The germline V gene encodes CDR1 SGHVS and CDR2 FNYEAQ. The CDR3 contains 14 residues. CDR3 region: CASSRGGENTEAFF. The DNA of the CDR3 is TGTGCCAGCAGCCGGGGGGGGGAGAACACTGAAGCTTTCTTT.

CDR3 residues: CASSTNQGQPQHF. The CDR3 coding sequence is TGTGCCAGCAGTACCAATCAGGGTCAGCCCCAGCATTTT. V usage is TRBV27 and J usage is TRBJ1-5; D is possibly TRBD1 (5 bases). CDR1 and CDR2 from the germline V gene are MNHEY and SMNVEV (reference sequence). The V gene lost 5 bases and the J gene lost 6 bases, with 11 bases spanning the gap. The CDR3 has 13 amino acids.

The chain joins TRBV27 to TRBJ2-7, with a possible D match to TRBD2 (6 bases). Between the trimmed V and J ends, which lost 0 bases and 7 bases, there was a span of 13 bases. The CDR3 is 14 residues long. Germline V lookup: CDR1 MNHEY, CDR2 SMNVEV (reference sequence). Written as DNA, the CDR3 is TGTGCCAGCAGTTTATCAGACACCGGGAGAGAGCAGTACTTC. It translates to CASSLSDTGREQYF.

This rearrangement joins TRBV6-2 or TRBV6-3 to TRBJ1-1, with D possibly being TRBD1 (6 bases). The CDR3 spans 13 residues. Trimming removed 4 bases at V and 7 bases at J, with 13 bases between. The germline gives CDR1 MNHEY, CDR2 SVGEGT. CDR3 coding DNA: TGTGCCAGCAGTTTTCTAGGGACATTTGAAGCTTTCTTT. This encodes CASSFLGTFEAFF.

The chain couples TRBV7-2 to TRBJ2-6, with a possible D match to TRBD1 (6 bases). Germline V gene lookup returns CDR1 SGHTA and CDR2 FQGNSA. V shed 1 base and J shed 0 bases, with 10 bases lying between them. This CDR3 has 17 amino acids. CDR3 nucleotides: TGTGCCAGCAGCTTAGTAGGACAGTACTCTGGGGCCAACGTCCTGACTTTC. Translation gives CASSLVGQYSGANVLTF. Complete variable domain (other parts from reference TRBV7-2 and TRBJ2-6): GAGVSQSPSNKVTEKGKDVELRCDPISGHTALYWYRQSLGQGLEFLIYFQGNSAPDKSGLPSDRFSAERTGGSVSTLTIQRTQQEDSAVYLCASSLVGQYSGANVLTFGAGSRLTVL.

The chain recombines TRBV21-1 with TRBJ2-5; TRBD2 reflects the table's D call only, with no check against the DNA. TRBV21-1 is tagged as a pseudogene. This CDR3 has 17 residues. CDR3: CASSNDGSGPRQETQYF. DNA of the CDR3: TGTGCCAGCAGCAATGACGGAAGCGGGCCCCGCCAAGAGACCCAGTACTTC.

The chain carries TRBV10-3 and TRBJ2-3; unclear D gene. CDR3 length: 14 residues. The V gene lost 0 bases and the J gene lost 1 base, with 5 bases spanning the gap. CDR1 ENHRY and CDR2 SYGVKD come from the germline V gene. The CDR3 protein is CAISESAGTDTQYF. The CDR3 nucleotides are TGTGCCATCAGTGAGTCGGCAGGCACAGATACGCAGTATTTT.

This clone was seen a single time. This rearrangement joins TRBV5-1 to TRBJ2-3; maybe TRBD2 (5 bases). Trimming pared 4 bases from V and 2 bases from J, leaving 11 bases between. Germline assignment: CDR1 SGHRS and CDR2 YFSETQ. The CDR3 length is 14 residues. CDR3 loop: CASSPEGFTDTQYF. The DNA for the CDR3 is TGCGCCAGCAGCCCAGAGGGCTTCACAGATACGCAGTATTTT.